Given below is one T cell receptor beta chain in context. Generated by immunoSEQ multiplex PCR, the TCRdb table keeps only in-frame clones and is missing some. The repertoire consists of hundreds of thousands of clones, with over 75% occurring once and the leading ten covering just under 0.0095%. The data stem from a study of shared T cell receptors in the human thymus. Looked up from germline, CDR1 is MNHEY and CDR2 is SMNVEV (reference sequence). Trimming cost V 4 bases and J 4 bases; bases outside gene matches: 7. This CDR3 has 16 residues. The sample was also linked to a second study, of human thymus T cells. From that study: Thymus tissue was removed during corrective cardiac surgery. Repertoires sampled from thymus and blood appeared biased in V and J gene usage. Thymic repertoires of unrelated individuals were reported in related research to overlap highly.

Sequenced material: thymocytes. The chain combines TRBV27 with TRBJ2-1; the match to TRBD2 covers 10 bases. The source is a boy less than two years old with a congenital heart defect. The chain's CDR3 is CASSYGLAGAYNEQFF. CDR3 DNA sequence: TGTGCCAGCAGTTACGGGCTAGCGGGAGCTTACAATGAGCAGTTCTTC.